This T cell receptor beta chain originates from a study of T cell changes during pregnancy in multiple sclerosis. The repertoire was sequenced with immunoSEQ multiplex PCR; TCRdb's copy has only in-frame clones and lacks some. Of approximately 45,000 clones in the sample, roughly 90% were seen once. Germline-derived CDR1 and CDR2 are SEHNR and FQNEAQ (reference sequence). The CDR3 is made up of 15 amino acids. Between the trimmed V and J ends, which lost 5 bases and 0 bases, there was a span of 11 bases. The source is a female donor with multiple sclerosis, enrolled in a pregnancy study. The chain uses TRBV7-9 and TRBJ2-4; tentatively, D is TRBD2 (5 bases). Here the sequenced sample was CD4+ T cells from peripheral blood mononuclear cells, taken in the first trimester of pregnancy. CDR3 loop: CASSGGTLAKNIQYF. The CDR3 DNA reads as TGTGCCAGCAGCGGAGGAACCCTAGCCAAAAACATTCAGTACTTC.